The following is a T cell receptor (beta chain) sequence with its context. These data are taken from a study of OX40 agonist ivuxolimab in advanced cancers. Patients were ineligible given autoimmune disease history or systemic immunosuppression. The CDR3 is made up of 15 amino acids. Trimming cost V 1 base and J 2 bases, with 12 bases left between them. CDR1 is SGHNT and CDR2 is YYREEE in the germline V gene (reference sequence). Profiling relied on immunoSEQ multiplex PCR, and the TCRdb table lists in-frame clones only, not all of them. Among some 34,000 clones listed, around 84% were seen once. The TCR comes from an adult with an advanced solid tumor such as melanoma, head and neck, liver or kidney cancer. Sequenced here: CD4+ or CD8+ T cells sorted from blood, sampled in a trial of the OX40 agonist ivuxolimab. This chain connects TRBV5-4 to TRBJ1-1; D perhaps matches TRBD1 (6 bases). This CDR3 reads CASSLFPGANTEAFF. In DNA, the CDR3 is TGTGCCAGCAGCTTGTTCCCGGGGGCAAACACTGAAGCTTTCTTT.